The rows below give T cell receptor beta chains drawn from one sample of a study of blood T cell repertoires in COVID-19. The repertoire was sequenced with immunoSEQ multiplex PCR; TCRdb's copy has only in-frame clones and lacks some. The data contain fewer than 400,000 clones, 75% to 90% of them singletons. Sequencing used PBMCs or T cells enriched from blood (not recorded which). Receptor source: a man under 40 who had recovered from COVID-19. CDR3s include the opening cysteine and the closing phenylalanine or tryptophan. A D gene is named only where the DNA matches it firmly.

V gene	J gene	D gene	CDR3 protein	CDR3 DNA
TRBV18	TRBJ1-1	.	CASSPTRAGNTEAFF	TGTGCCAGCTCACCAACCAGGGCTGGAAACACTGAAGCTTTCTTT
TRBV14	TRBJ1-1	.	CASTRRGMRNTEAFF	TGTGCCAGCACGCGTAGGGGAATGAGGAACACTGAAGCTTTCTTT
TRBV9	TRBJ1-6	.	CASSGGGQFGPLHF	TGTGCCAGCAGCGGGGGAGGGCAGTTTGGGCCCCTCCACTTT
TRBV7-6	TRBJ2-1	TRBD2	CASSLFPSGGLGNEQFF	TGTGCCAGCAGCCTCTTTCCGAGCGGGGGGCTGGGGAATGAGCAGTTCTTC
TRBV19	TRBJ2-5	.	CASSITGPGETQYF	TGTGCCAGTAGTATCACAGGGCCGGGGGAGACCCAGTACTTC
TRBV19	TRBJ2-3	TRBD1	CASSASGTDTDTQYF	TGTGCCAGTAGTGCCTCCGGGACAGACACAGATACGCAGTATTTT
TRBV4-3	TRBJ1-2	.	CASSRSLAGALGYTF	TGCGCCAGCAGCCGGAGCTTGGCAGGGGCTCTGGGCTACACCTTC
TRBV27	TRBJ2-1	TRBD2	CASNHKSVGGGLSDNEQFF	TGTGCCAGCAACCACAAAAGCGTGGGCGGGGGGCTGTCTGACAATGAGCAGTTCTTC
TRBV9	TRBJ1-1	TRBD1	CASSVTGGTEAFF	TGTGCCAGCAGCGTTACAGGGGGCACTGAAGCTTTCTTT
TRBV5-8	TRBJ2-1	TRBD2	CASKTRTSGGDHNEQFF	TGTGCCAGCAAAACGCGGACTAGCGGGGGGGACCACAATGAGCAGTTCTTC
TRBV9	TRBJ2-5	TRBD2	CASSIGTSGGGQTQYF	TGTGCCAGCAGCATTGGGACTAGCGGGGGGGGTCAGACCCAGTACTTC
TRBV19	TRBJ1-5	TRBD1	CASRDRGTNQPQHF	TGTGCCAGCCGGGACAGGGGGACCAATCAGCCCCAGCATTTT
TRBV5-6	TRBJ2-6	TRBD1	CASSEFTGAGANVLTF	TGTGCCAGCAGCGAATTCACAGGGGCTGGGGCCAACGTCCTGACTTTC